The 11 T cell receptor beta chains below come from one sample, sequenced in a study of cytomegalovirus exposure and HLA in healthy donors. The assay was immunoSEQ multiplex PCR, and TCRdb's table has in-frame clones only and misses some. The data contain 150,000 to 200,000 clones, around 85% of them singletons. Source material: PBMCs. The receptors were gathered from a young man in good health and CMV-seropositive.

V gene TRBV7-9 combines with J gene TRBJ1-1; 10 positions agree with TRBD1. Per germline, CDR1 SEHNR and CDR2 FQNEAQ (reference sequence). The trim removed 5 bases at V and 8 bases at J, leaving 14 bases unmatched. The CDR3 covers 16 residues. As DNA, the CDR3 is TGTGCCAGCAGCCTCCCGTTGACAGGGGGCTTAAGCGAAGCTTTCTTT. Protein: CASSLPLTGGLSEAFF.

The chain has TRBV7-2 and TRBJ2-7; 10 bases are a match to TRBD1. After removal of 5 bases from V and 3 bases from J, the junction contained 7 bases not matched to a gene. Germline V lookup: CDR1 SGHTA, CDR2 FQGNSA. This CDR3 comprises 15 residues. CDR3 loop: CASSLGQGRNYEQYF. In DNA, the CDR3 is TGTGCCAGCAGCCTGGGACAGGGGCGAAACTACGAGCAGTACTTC.

This chain joins TRBV28 and TRBJ2-7, with TRBD1 as a possible D gene (5 bases). Germline V gives CDR1 MDHEN, CDR2 SYDVKM. Trimming left V 2 bases short and J 3 bases short, with 8 bases between. The CDR3 extends over 13 amino acids. The CDR3 sequence is CASSLGADYEQYF. CDR3 sequence (DNA): TGTGCCAGCAGTTTAGGGGCAGACTACGAGCAGTACTTC.

The V and J genes are TRBV6-1 and TRBJ1-2; D not resolved. The length of the CDR3 is 12 residues. Trimming took 7 bases from V and 7 from J, leaving 13 bases between them. Germline V gene lookup returns CDR1 MNHNS and CDR2 SASEGT. This chain's CDR3 is CASTGGFAGYTF. In DNA form, the CDR3 reads TGTGCCAGCACTGGCGGGTTTGCTGGCTACACCTTC.

The chain recombines TRBV5-4 with TRBJ2-7; no reliable D call. Germline CDR1 and CDR2: SGHNT and YYREEE (reference sequence). V dropped 4 bases and J dropped 4 bases, with 9 bases sitting between them. The CDR3 totals 12 residues. The chain's CDR3 is CASSIDLYEQYF. The CDR3 DNA follows: TGTGCCAGCAGCATTGACTTATACGAGCAGTACTTC.

J is TRBJ1-1 and V is TRBV7-9; TRBD1 matches at 8 bases. Germline-derived CDR1 and CDR2 are SEHNR and FQNEAQ (reference sequence). This CDR3 region has 16 residues. V was pared by 4 bases and J by 0 bases, with 7 bases of the junction left unmatched. CDR3 amino acids: CASSSNRGGMNTEAFF. DNA for the CDR3: TGTGCCAGCAGCTCCAACAGGGGGGGAATGAACACTGAAGCTTTCTTT.

This clone occurred once. This chain connects TRBV9 to TRBJ2-3, with 10 positions matching TRBD2. V lost 4 bases to trimming and J lost 2 bases; unmatched junction nucleotides: 4. Per the germline V gene, CDR1 is SGDLS and CDR2 is YYNGEE. The CDR3 is 15 amino acids. Here the CDR3 reads CASSSTSGITDTQYF. The CDR3 DNA is TGTGCCAGCAGCTCTACTAGCGGGATCACAGATACGCAGTATTTT.

The chain uses TRBV10-3 and TRBJ1-1; D perhaps matches TRBD1 (5 bases). CDR3 length: 14 amino acids. Trimming stripped 7 bases from V and 1 base from J, with 13 bases between. Looked up from germline, CDR1 is ENHRY and CDR2 is SYGVKD. This chain's CDR3 is CAIKVADRNTEAFF. The CDR3 coding sequence is TGTGCCATCAAAGTAGCCGACAGGAACACTGAAGCTTTCTTT.

The chain has TRBV28 and TRBJ1-4, with 8 bases matching TRBD1. CDR3 length: 16 amino acids. Germline V gives CDR1 MDHEN, CDR2 SYDVKM. V lost 5 bases to trimming and J lost 2 bases; unmatched junction nucleotides: 7. CDR3: CASSQPGTGTNEKLFF. DNA for the CDR3: TGTGCCAGCAGTCAACCAGGGACAGGCACTAATGAAAAACTGTTTTTT.

The chain uses TRBV28 and TRBJ1-1; maybe TRBD1 (5 bases). CDR3 length equals 14 residues. Germline V CDR1 and CDR2: MDHEN, SYDVKM. V dropped 7 bases and J dropped 3 bases, with 15 bases sitting between them. The DNA of the CDR3 is TGTGCCAGCAATGGGCGCCAGGGCGACACTGAAGCTTTCTTT. Protein product: CASNGRQGDTEAFF. The complete variable domain, with remaining parts taken from reference TRBV28 and TRBJ1-1, reads DVKVTQSSRYLVKRTGEKVFLECVQDMDHENMFWYRQDPGLGLRLIYFSYDVKMKEKGDIPEGYSVSREKKERFSLILESASTNQTSMYLCASNGRQGDTEAFFGQGTRLTVV.

This chain uses TRBV11-3 with TRBJ2-7, with D hard to call. Germline CDR1 and CDR2: SGHNT and YENEEA. The ends were cut back, 3 bases at V and 2 bases at J, with 5 bases in the middle. The CDR3 length is 12 residues. CDR3 bases: TGTGCCAGCAGCTTGATAGCCTACGAGCAGTACTTC. This codes for CASSLIAYEQYF.